One and the same sample provided the 4 T cell receptor beta chains below, sequenced in a study of shared clonotypes between healthy human individuals. Some clones are missing from TCRdb's copy, which holds only in-frame ones; the method was immunoSEQ multiplex PCR. This table has around 2.1 million clones, under 95% appearing once. CD45RO-negative cells were positively selected for CCR7, leaving out terminally differentiated effector memory CD45RA+ cells. Sequencing input: naive CD8+ T cells from PBMCs. The origin of the receptors is a man aged 18 to 30 in good health. Some clones in this sample may be carry-over from other donors' samples.

V gene TRBV5-4 combines with J gene TRBJ2-2, with D perhaps given as TRBD1 or TRBD2 (6 bases each). This CDR3 contains 19 residues. Germline V gene sequence: CDR1 SGHNT, CDR2 YYREEE (reference sequence). Trimming pared 0 bases from V and 3 bases from J, leaving 21 bases between. This CDR3 is CASSLDATTSGAHTGELFF. CDR3 bases: TGTGCCAGCAGCTTGGATGCTACCACTTCGGGGGCGCACACCGGGGAGCTGTTTTTT.

This chain links TRBV6-1 with TRBJ2-7; D gene uncertain. Trimming took 7 bases from V and 7 from J, leaving 14 bases between them. The CDR3 is made up of 12 amino acids. Germline V CDR1 and CDR2: MNHNS, SASEGT. CDR3 sequence: CASTYGPWEQYF. The DNA of the CDR3 is TGTGCCAGCACCTATGGGCCCTGGGAGCAGTACTTC.

This chain connects TRBV7-9 to TRBJ2-1; 11 bases align to TRBD2. Germline CDR1 is SEHNR and CDR2 is FQNEAQ (reference sequence). The CDR3 covers 13 residues. Germline trimming cut 3 bases from V and 12 bases from J; bases unmatched to any gene: 4. The CDR3 DNA sequence: TGTGCCAGCAGCTTCGGGACTAGCGGTCCGCAGTTCTTC. Its protein is CASSFGTSGPQFF.

The V gene is TRBV10-1, the J gene TRBJ1-1, with 7 bases fitting TRBD1. With 5 bases clipped from V and 0 bases from J, the junction kept 6 bases outside the gene matches. Germline V gene data show CDR1 as WNHNN and CDR2 as SYGVQD (reference sequence). The CDR3 totals 15 residues. CDR3 in DNA: TGCGCCAGCAGTACTCCTGGGACAGTGAACACTGAAGCTTTCTTT. This codes for CASSTPGTVNTEAFF.